The TCR beta chain described here comes from a study of cytomegalovirus exposure and HLA in healthy donors. Study observations and caveats: Evidence from a later analysis indicated that most CMV-associated TCR beta chains looked HLA-restricted. It was assumed in the presence/absence analyses that sequencing depth was roughly uniform across donors.

V lost 2 bases, J lost 3 bases, and 9 bases lay in between. The CDR3 totals 13 residues. Per the germline V gene, CDR1 is SGHDT and CDR2 is YYEEEE. Details on this clone: Its antigen remains unidentified.

PCR involved 60 Vbeta and 13 Jbeta primers. This table comes from immunoSEQ multiplex PCR, and its TCRdb copy is limited to in-frame clones, with some not included. The sample includes about 86,000 clones, just over 70% of them seen just once. This rearrangement joins TRBV5-6 to TRBJ2-7; a weak D match, TRBD1 (5 bases). This clonotype was sampled from a man aged 60-69 years in good health and CMV-seronegative. The sample comprised PBMCs. CDR3 residues: CASSLGVSYEQYF. CDR3 coding DNA: TGTGCCAGCAGCTTAGGGGTAAGCTACGAGCAGTACTTC.